These 12 T cell receptor beta chains share one sample of origin, sequenced in a study of CD8+CD57+ T cells in acquired aplastic anemia. Profiling of TCR beta VDJ combinations and CDR3 sequences used genomic DNA as template. MiXCR, run by TCRdb on the reads, gives a single entry per CDR3 protein. Of hundreds of thousands of distinct CDR3 sequences in the sample, about two thirds are singletons; the top ten hold 4%. The sequenced sample was sorted CD4+, CD8+, or CD8+CD57+ T cells (not recorded which) from PBMCs. These receptors came from a human donor in good health, serving as a control.

The rearrangement links TRBV11-3 to TRBJ2-3; 10 bases are a match to TRBD2. The CDR3 has 17 amino acids. V gave up 10 bases and J gave up 1 base; unmatched junction bases: 14. Looked up from germline, CDR1 is SGHNT and CDR2 is YENEEA. CDR3 residues: CAISELGLAGGTDTQYF. The CDR3 DNA reads as TGTGCCATCAGTGAGTTAGGCCTAGCGGGGGGCACAGATACGCAGTATTTT.

The chain uses TRBV20-1 and TRBJ1-1, with D hard to call. The germline V gene has CDR1 DFQATT and CDR2 SNEGSKA (reference sequence). Trimming took 3 bases from V and 6 from J, leaving 17 bases between them. The CDR3 is 14 residues long. Here the CDR3 reads CSASHGNNSPEAFF. CDR3 DNA sequence: TGCAGTGCTAGCCACGGGAACAATTCACCTGAAGCTTTCTTT.

This clonotype was observed a few times. V gene TRBV2 combines with J gene TRBJ2-7; D is ambiguous. CDR3 length: 14 residues. CDR1 and CDR2 from the germline V gene are SNHLY and FYNNEI. The V end lost 2 bases, the J end lost 0 bases, and 8 bases lay between the germline ends. In DNA form, the CDR3 reads TGTGCCAGCAGTGAATGGTGGAGCTCCTACGAGCAGTACTTC. Protein: CASSEWWSSYEQYF.

The chain links TRBV20-1 to TRBJ1-5; D unclear. V lost 2 bases and J lost 7, with 15 bases in between. This CDR3 is built from 14 residues. Looked up from germline, CDR1 is DFQATT and CDR2 is SNEGSKA (reference sequence). CDR3 DNA sequence: TGCAGTGCTAGACGCGGGGAAGACGAACAGCCCCAGCATTTT. Protein product: CSARRGEDEQPQHF.

This chain uses TRBV11-1 with TRBJ1-2; no definite D call. The CDR3 has 14 residues. Germline assignment: CDR1 SGHAT and CDR2 FQDESV (reference sequence). V dropped 5 bases and J dropped 6 bases, with 16 bases sitting between them. The CDR3 DNA is TGTGCCAGCAGCCTCCTCGTGGGGATCGATGGCTACACCTTC. It is translated as CASSLLVGIDGYTF. Looking up the rest from reference TRBV11-1 and TRBJ1-2 gives the full variable domain: EAEVAQSPRYKITEKSQAVAFWCDPISGHATLYWYRQILGQGPELLVQFQDESVVDDSQLPKDRFSAERLKGVDSTLKIQPAELGDSAMYLCASSLLVGIDGYTFGSGTRLTVV.

The rearrangement links TRBV7-2 to TRBJ2-7; D assignment may be TRBD1 or TRBD2 (5 bases each). The CDR3 length is 15 residues. Germline V CDR1 and CDR2: SGHTA, FQGNSA. The V gene lost 6 bases and the J gene lost 0 bases, with 15 bases spanning the gap. The CDR3 DNA sequence: TGTGCCAGCAGTTTGGGGGTATTGAGCTCCTACGAGCAGTACTTC. It yields the protein CASSLGVLSSYEQYF.

This clonotype was counted many times. The chain joins TRBV3-1 to TRBJ2-7; D might be TRBD2 (6 bases). This CDR3 contains 15 residues. V lost 4 bases to trimming and J lost 3 bases, with 16 bases between them. CDR1 and CDR2 from the germline V gene are LGHDT and YNNKEL (reference sequence). This CDR3 reads CASSPLTRGSYEQYF. CDR3 bases: TGTGCCAGCAGCCCCCTTACACGGGGGAGCTACGAGCAGTACTTC.

The V gene is TRBV7-2, the J gene TRBJ1-2; possibly TRBD1 for D (5 bases). Germline V CDR1 and CDR2: SGHTA, FQGNSA. The germline V and J ends were trimmed by 5 bases and 0 bases, with 19 bases remaining between them. This CDR3 spans 17 amino acids. The CDR3 loop is CASSAVLMQGANYGYTF. Written as DNA, the CDR3 is TGTGCCAGCAGCGCAGTCCTCATGCAGGGAGCTAACTATGGCTACACCTTC. Full variable domain (outside the CDR3, taken from reference TRBV7-2 and TRBJ1-2): GAGVSQSPSNKVTEKGKDVELRCDPISGHTALYWYRQSLGQGLEFLIYFQGNSAPDKSGLPSDRFSAERTGGSVSTLTIQRTQQEDSAVYLCASSAVLMQGANYGYTFGSGTRLTVV.

On this clonotype: A read error may produce the germline difference seen at one junction end. This rearrangement joins TRBV7-8 to TRBJ2-2; 7 bases align to TRBD1. The CDR3 consists of 16 residues. Germline CDR1 reads SGHVS; CDR2 reads FQNEAQ. In DNA, the CDR3 is TGTGCCAGCAGCGCTCGGGGACAGATGAACCCCGGGGAGCTGTTTTTT. Protein sequence: CASSARGQMNPGELFF.

This clonotype was picked up one time. The CDR3 end shows no conserved phenylalanine or tryptophan, and so a read error is likely. The chain has TRBV5-4 and TRBJ1-3, with a possible D match to TRBD1 (6 bases). Trimming shortened V by 0 bases and J by 0 bases, and 10 bases separated the two germline ends. Germline CDR1 is SGHNT and CDR2 is YYREEE (reference sequence). The CDR3 sequence is 16 residues long. CDR3 bases: TGTGCCAGCAGCTTGGCAGGGGCCCACTCTGGAAACACCATATATCTC. Translation: CASSLAGAHSGNTIYL.

The chain uses TRBV20-1 and TRBJ2-3; a weak D match, TRBD1 (8 bases). This CDR3 is built from 14 residues. Germline CDR1 DFQATT, CDR2 SNEGSKA (reference sequence). V was clipped by 5 bases and J by 2 bases, with 14 bases between them. Here the CDR3 reads CSAYRGGFTDTQYF. The CDR3 DNA is TGCAGTGCTTACAGGGGGGGGTTCACAGATACGCAGTATTTT.

This clonotype was seen many times. The chain employs TRBV2 and TRBJ1-6, with D tentatively TRBD1 (5 bases). Trimming removed 6 bases from V and 14 bases from J, with 17 bases in between. Germline CDR1 reads SNHLY; CDR2 reads FYNNEI. The CDR3 sequence is 13 residues long. This CDR3 is CASRGVRRITLHF. The CDR3 bases are TGTGCCAGCAGGGGGGTCAGAAGAATCACCCTCCACTTT.